What follows are 19 T cell receptor beta chains derived from one specimen sequenced in a study of identical twins. Each CDR3 protein gets one entry after TCRdb re-called the 5' RACE reads with MiXCR. The sample has under 300,000 distinct CDR3 sequences; over 9.5% are singletons. The sample was also reused in another study, on yellow fever vaccine responses in identical twins.

Sequencing input: memory (CD45RO+) T cells sorted from blood. These receptors all stem from a woman aged 18-29 years in good health.

At least ten counts were recorded for this clonotype. This chain uses TRBV3-1 with TRBJ1-5, with D unclear. The CDR3 consists of 13 residues. Per the germline V gene, CDR1 is LGHDT and CDR2 is YNNKEL (reference sequence). The V and J ends lost 1 base and 4 bases respectively, with 5 bases between them. The CDR3 sequence is CASSQVGNQPQHF. CDR3 in DNA: TGTGCCAGCAGCCAAGTGGGGAATCAGCCCCAGCATTTT.

This clonotype was recorded many times. The CDR3 DNA reads TGTGCCAGCAGTACAGGTACAGATACGCAGTATTTT. Translating gives CASSTGTDTQYF. This chain connects TRBV12-3 or TRBV12-4 to TRBJ2-3; possible D gene TRBD1, 5 bases. V lost 5 bases and J lost 3, with 6 bases in between. This CDR3 spans 12 amino acids.

This clonotype occurred a few times. The chain employs TRBV7-2 and TRBJ1-1; TRBD1 is a possible D gene (5 bases). Trimming pared 5 bases from V and 5 bases from J, leaving 18 bases between. Germline-derived CDR1 and CDR2 are SGHTA and FQGNSA. CDR3 length equals 15 residues. The CDR3 protein is CASSPGIRVRTEAFF. The CDR3 nucleotides read TGTGCCAGCAGCCCAGGTATCAGGGTTCGTACTGAAGCTTTCTTT.

The rearrangement joins TRBV5-5 to TRBJ2-5, with 9 bases that match TRBD1. Unmatched junction bases numbered 13, after V lost 4 bases and J lost 9 bases. There are 15 residues in the CDR3. Germline loops: CDR1 SGHKS, CDR2 YYEKEE (reference sequence). The CDR3 protein is CASSAAGTGSVAQYF. The CDR3 nucleotides read TGTGCCAGCAGCGCCGCGGGGACAGGGAGTGTGGCCCAGTACTTC.

At least ten counts were recorded for this clonotype. The chain uses TRBV11-2 and TRBJ1-2; no reliable D call. The CDR3 is 14 amino acids. V shed 5 bases and J shed 4 bases, with 14 bases lying between them. The germline V gene encodes CDR1 SGHAT and CDR2 FQNNGV. The CDR3 DNA follows: TGTGCCAGCAGCCCCTCCTCCGTGACCTATGGCTACACCTTC. This encodes CASSPSSVTYGYTF.

This clonotype was detected only a few times. This rearrangement joins TRBV7-9 to TRBJ2-1; TRBD2 might be the D (7 bases). This CDR3 spans 13 amino acids. Germline values: CDR1 SEHNR, CDR2 FQNEAQ (reference sequence). Trimming left V 8 bases short and J 4 bases short, with 12 bases between. Here the CDR3 reads CASLRGGYNEQFF. CDR3 bases: TGTGCCAGCCTTAGGGGGGGATACAATGAGCAGTTCTTC.

This clonotype was found a few times. CDR3 in amino acids: CSARVDTLGQGAGEQYF. CDR3 DNA: TGCAGTGCTAGAGTCGATACTCTGGGACAGGGGGCTGGAGAGCAGTACTTC. This rearrangement joins TRBV20-1 to TRBJ2-7, with 12 nucleotides matching TRBD1. With 1 base clipped from V and 7 bases from J, the junction kept 14 bases outside the gene matches. This CDR3 contains 17 residues. Germline V gives CDR1 DFQATT, CDR2 SNEGSKA (reference sequence).

The chain carries TRBV28 and TRBJ2-3; no firm D call. There are 16 residues in the CDR3. Germline V lookup: CDR1 MDHEN, CDR2 SYDVKM. V gave up 1 base and J gave up 0 bases, with 11 bases separating them. CDR3 sequence reads: CASSLSPTSSTDTQYF. The CDR3 nucleotides are TGTGCCAGCAGTTTATCCCCGACCTCTAGCACAGATACGCAGTATTTT.

This chain connects TRBV20-1 to TRBJ1-1; D is perhaps TRBD1 (5 bases). With 0 bases removed from V and 2 bases from J, the gap between germline ends came to 13 bases. This CDR3 contains 15 residues. Looked up from germline, CDR1 is DFQATT and CDR2 is SNEGSKA (reference sequence). In DNA, the CDR3 is TGCAGTGCTAGAGATTGGAGGGACGGTAACACTGAAGCTTTCTTT. Translation: CSARDWRDGNTEAFF.

This clonotype was found a few times. This CDR3 is CASSRGTPSSTEAFF. The CDR3 DNA follows: TGTGCCAGCAGCCGCGGGACACCATCTTCCACTGAAGCTTTCTTT. The chain recombines TRBV5-6 with TRBJ1-1, with D possibly matching TRBD1 (6 bases). Germline loops: CDR1 SGHDT, CDR2 YYEEEE. Trimming took 4 bases from V and 4 from J, leaving 17 bases between them. CDR3 length equals 15 residues.

This clonotype was observed a few times. The chain couples TRBV20-1 to TRBJ2-7; D gene ambiguous. V lost 0 bases and J lost 0, with 9 bases in between. The germline V gene has CDR1 DFQATT and CDR2 SNEGSKA (reference sequence). This CDR3 comprises 14 residues. The CDR3: CSARDPLTSYEQYF. CDR3 nucleotide sequence: TGCAGTGCTAGAGATCCCTTAACCTCCTACGAGCAGTACTTC.

A note on this clonotype: One end of the junction is discordant with germline, which a read error may explain. This chain joins TRBV12-3 or TRBV12-4 and TRBJ2-3; 10 bases fit TRBD2. CDR3 length equals 14 residues. The CDR3 is CASSLAGDRVTQYF. The CDR3 bases are TGTGCCAGCAGTCTAGCGGGAGACCGGGTTACGCAGTATTTT.

This clonotype was recorded at least ten times. The chain joins TRBV3-1 to TRBJ2-5; unclear D gene. V shed 4 bases and J shed 5 bases, with 17 bases lying between them. From germline, CDR1 is LGHDT and CDR2 YNNKEL (reference sequence). This CDR3 is built from 15 residues. CDR3 sequence: CASSLVMDRWETQYF. The CDR3 region has the DNA TGTGCCAGCAGCCTCGTGATGGACCGATGGGAGACCCAGTACTTC.

This clonotype was counted only a few times. The rearrangement uses TRBV10-3 and TRBJ2-2, with a weak D call TRBD2 (5 bases). The CDR3 sequence is 14 residues long. Germline CDR1 ENHRY, CDR2 SYGVKD. With 3 bases removed from V and 4 bases from J, the gap between germline ends came to 9 bases. The CDR3 nucleotides are TGTGCCATCAGTGATTTGGCGGGCACCGGGGAGCTGTTTTTT. It specifies CAISDLAGTGELFF.

The V call is TRBV19, the J call TRBJ1-5; D unclear. The CDR3 sequence is 13 residues long. Trimming cost V 7 bases and J 3 bases, with 10 bases left between them. The V gene's germline CDR1 is LNHDA and CDR2 SQIVND (reference sequence). CDR3 sequence (DNA): TGTGCCAGTACAAAGGCAGACAATCAGCCCCAGCATTTT. Translating gives CASTKADNQPQHF.

This clonotype was detected only a few times. This rearrangement joins TRBV20-1 to TRBJ2-1; 7 nucleotides match TRBD1. Germline assignment: CDR1 DFQATT and CDR2 SNEGSKA (reference sequence). The CDR3 has 15 amino acids. With 5 bases clipped from V and 8 bases from J, the junction kept 15 bases outside the gene matches. CDR3 region: CSAQTVSIGGHEQFF. In DNA, the CDR3 is TGCAGTGCTCAAACGGTGTCGATAGGGGGCCATGAGCAGTTCTTC.

The table lists this clonotype with a few counts. The chain joins TRBV27 to TRBJ2-3; D perhaps matches TRBD2 (5 bases). The germline V gene has CDR1 MNHEY and CDR2 SMNVEV (reference sequence). V shed 3 bases and J shed 2 bases, with 12 bases lying between them. The CDR3 sequence is 15 residues long. Here the CDR3 DNA reads TGTGCCAGCAGTTTTAACGGGGTAAACACAGATACGCAGTATTTT. Encoded protein: CASSFNGVNTDTQYF.

This clonotype has only a few counts. This rearrangement joins TRBV5-1 to TRBJ2-1; TRBD2 matches at 9 bases. The CDR3 consists of 16 residues. Looked up from germline, CDR1 is SGHRS and CDR2 is YFSETQ. The J segment lost 6 bases and the V segment lost 0 bases, leaving 7 bases of the junction unmatched. CDR3 bases: TGCGCCAGCAGCTTGGATCCCGGACTAGCGTCCAATGAGCAGTTCTTC. Protein sequence: CASSLDPGLASNEQFF. The entire variable domain, with the rest obtained from reference TRBV5-1 and TRBJ2-1, is as follows: KAGVTQTPRYLIKTRGQQVTLSCSPISGHRSVSWYQQTPGQGLQFLFEYFSETQRNKGNFPGRFSGRQFSNSRSEMNVSTLELGDSALYLCASSLDPGLASNEQFFGPGTRLTVL.

The sample holds a few counts of this clonotype. The rearrangement joins TRBV5-5 to TRBJ1-2, with 7 bases fitting TRBD1. The junction had 5 bases not matched to a gene; V was cut back by 2 bases and J by 7 bases. This CDR3 has 13 residues. Germline CDR1 reads SGHKS; CDR2 reads YYEKEE (reference sequence). CDR3 in DNA: TGTGCCAGCAGCTTATTCGACAGGGCTGGCTACACCTTC. Its translation: CASSLFDRAGYTF. The full variable domain, in which reference TRBV5-5 and TRBJ1-2 provide the parts outside the CDR3, is DAGVTQSPTHLIKTRGQQVTLRCSPISGHKSVSWYQQVLGQGPQFIFQYYEKEERGRGNFPDRFSARQFPNYSSELNVNALLLGDSALYLCASSLFDRAGYTFGSGTRLTVV.